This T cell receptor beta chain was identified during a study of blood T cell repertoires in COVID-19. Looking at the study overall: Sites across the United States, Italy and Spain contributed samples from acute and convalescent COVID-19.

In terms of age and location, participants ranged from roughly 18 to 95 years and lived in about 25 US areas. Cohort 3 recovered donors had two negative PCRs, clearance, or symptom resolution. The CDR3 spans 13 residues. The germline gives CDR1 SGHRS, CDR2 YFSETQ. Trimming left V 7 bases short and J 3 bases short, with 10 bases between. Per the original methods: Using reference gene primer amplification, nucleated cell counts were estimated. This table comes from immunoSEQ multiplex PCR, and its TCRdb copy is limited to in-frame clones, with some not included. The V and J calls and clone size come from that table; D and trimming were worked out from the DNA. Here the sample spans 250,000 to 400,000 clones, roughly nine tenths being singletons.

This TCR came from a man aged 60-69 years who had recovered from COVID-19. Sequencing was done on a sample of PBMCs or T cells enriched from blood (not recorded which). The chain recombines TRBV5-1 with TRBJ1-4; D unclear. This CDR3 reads CASRDGSNEKLFF. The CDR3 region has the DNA TGCGCCAGCCGAGACGGGTCTAATGAAAAACTGTTTTTT.